The next 20 T cell receptor beta chains were all read from a single sample in a study of beta chain features in type 1 diabetes. All of the isolated RNA was reverse transcribed, so expressed TCRB transcripts were sequenced. The protocol was immunoSEQ multiplex PCR, while the TCRdb copy is restricted to in-frame clones and leaves out a portion. The table includes about 250,000 clones, 13% to 15% detected once. The sequencing sample was made of naive CD4+ T cells from blood. The receptors derive from a woman between 40 and 50 years old in good health.

This rearrangement joins TRBV9 to TRBJ1-1; D not resolved. The V end was cut by 1 base, the J end by 5 bases, with 6 bases between. CDR3 length equals 12 residues. The germline V gene has CDR1 SGDLS and CDR2 YYNGEE. CDR3 sequence (DNA): TGTGCCAGCAGCGTACAGGAAACTGAAGCTTTCTTT. It codes for CASSVQETEAFF.

The sample holds a few counts of this clone. The genes are TRBV4-3 and TRBJ2-4; 10 bases fit TRBD2. Germline V gene sequence: CDR1 LGHNA, CDR2 YSLEER. After removal of 0 bases from V and 0 bases from J, the junction contained 11 bases not matched to a gene. The CDR3 length is 20 residues. The CDR3 reads CASSQDLGLAGELAKNIQYF. The CDR3 region has the DNA TGCGCCAGCAGCCAAGATCTTGGTCTAGCGGGGGAGCTAGCCAAAAACATTCAGTACTTC.

V usage is TRBV5-6 and J usage is TRBJ2-5; the match to TRBD2 covers 14 bases. V shed 3 bases and J 0 bases; nucleotides not matched to a gene: 7. This CDR3 spans 18 amino acids. Germline values: CDR1 SGHDT, CDR2 YYEEEE. The CDR3 sequence is CASSSVPGLAGDQETQYF. The CDR3 DNA sequence: TGTGCCAGCAGCTCCGTCCCGGGACTAGCGGGGGACCAAGAGACCCAGTACTTC.

The table lists this clone with a few counts. The chain couples TRBV6-6 to TRBJ2-3; TRBD2 might be the D (6 bases). The length of the CDR3 is 13 residues. Germline V gives CDR1 MNHNY, CDR2 SVGAGI (reference sequence). The germline V and J ends were trimmed by 0 bases and 10 bases, with 11 bases remaining between them. The CDR3 region is CASSYSMGGSQYF. CDR3 bases: TGTGCCAGCAGTTACTCTATGGGAGGTTCGCAGTATTTT.

The table lists this clone with a few counts. V gene TRBV4-1 combines with J gene TRBJ1-2; D not resolved. Trimming removed 8 bases from V and 8 bases from J, with 24 bases in between. CDR1 is MGHRA and CDR2 is YSYEKL in the germline V gene. The CDR3 consists of 15 residues. The DNA for the CDR3 is TGCGCCAGCCTCCCTTCGCTCCGCCCCAGTAAGGGCTACACCTTC. Its translation: CASLPSLRPSKGYTF.

This sequence joins TRBV4-1 and TRBJ1-2; D is undetermined. CDR1 and CDR2 (germline): MGHRA, YSYEKL. Trimming took 3 bases from V and 5 from J, leaving 13 bases between them. The CDR3 has 14 amino acids. CDR3 bases: TGCGCCAGCAGCCAGCCCCTCCGGACTTATGGCTACACCTTC. It specifies CASSQPLRTYGYTF.

This clone was counted a few times. V gene TRBV29-1 combines with J gene TRBJ1-1; TRBD1 might be the D (6 bases). CDR3 length: 14 amino acids. The V end was cut by 6 bases, the J end by 4 bases, with 18 bases between. Germline V gene data show CDR1 as SQVTM and CDR2 as ANQGSEA. For the CDR3, the DNA is TGCAGCGTAAAGGCAGGGGTCCAGGGCACTGAAGCTTTCTTT. Protein: CSVKAGVQGTEAFF. Drawing the rest from reference TRBV29-1 and TRBJ1-1, the complete variable domain is SAVISQKPSRDICQRGTSLTIQCQVDSQVTMMFWYRQQPGQSLTLIATANQGSEATYESGFVIDKFPISRPNLTFSTLTVSNMSPEDSSIYLCSVKAGVQGTEAFFGQGTRLTVV.

This clone occurred a few times. The chain couples TRBV7-2 to TRBJ2-7; 11 positions match TRBD2. The CDR3 is made up of 16 amino acids. The germline V gene has CDR1 SGHTA and CDR2 FQGNSA. J gave up 4 bases and V 4 bases, and 9 bases lay outside the gene matches. CDR3 sequence reads: CASSSRLAGQGYEQYF. DNA for the CDR3: TGTGCCAGCAGCTCCCGACTAGCGGGGCAGGGTTACGAGCAGTACTTC.

This clone was counted a few times. The genes are TRBV4-3 and TRBJ1-5; 7 nucleotides line up with TRBD1. CDR3 size: 16 residues. Trimming removed 0 bases from V and 5 bases from J; junction bases left unmatched: 7. Per the germline V gene, CDR1 is LGHNA and CDR2 is YSLEER. The CDR3 DNA reads TGCGCCAGCAGCCAAGATCAGTCAGGGGGTTATCAGCCCCAGCATTTT. This sequence encodes CASSQDQSGGYQPQHF.

The sample holds a few counts of this clone. V gene TRBV19 combines with J gene TRBJ2-7; TRBD2 aligns across 9 bases. This CDR3 is 14 amino acids long. Per germline, CDR1 LNHDA and CDR2 SQIVND (reference sequence). The junction had 9 bases not matched to a gene; V was cut back by 5 bases and J by 7 bases. The CDR3 sequence: CASSAGLANEEQYF. The DNA of the CDR3 is TGTGCCAGTAGTGCAGGACTAGCGAACGAAGAGCAGTACTTC.

V usage is TRBV5-1 and J usage is TRBJ2-5; D may be TRBD1 (6 bases). This CDR3 region has 15 residues. Trimming stripped 4 bases from V and 2 bases from J, with 15 bases between. In germline, CDR1 is SGHRS, CDR2 YFSETQ. The CDR3 is CASSPGGAVQETQYF. DNA of the CDR3: TGCGCCAGCAGCCCTGGGGGCGCAGTACAAGAGACCCAGTACTTC.

In this sample, this clone turned up a few times. The chain carries TRBV5-4 and TRBJ2-2; tentatively, D is TRBD2 (5 bases). Trimming removed 3 bases from V and 4 bases from J, with 13 bases in between. Per germline, CDR1 SGHNT and CDR2 YYREEE (reference sequence). This CDR3 comprises 15 residues. The chain's CDR3 is CASSWRREPTGELFF. The CDR3 DNA reads TGTGCCAGCAGCTGGAGGAGAGAACCCACCGGGGAGCTGTTTTTT.

This rearrangement joins TRBV25-1 to TRBJ1-1, with 7 bases that match TRBD1. V lost 7 bases and J lost 2; bases outside the gene matches: 7. The CDR3 extends over 14 amino acids. In germline, CDR1 is MGHDK, CDR2 SYGVNS. CDR3 DNA sequence: TGTGCCAGCATAGGACAGGCAATAAACACTGAAGCTTTCTTT. Translated: CASIGQAINTEAFF. Based on the CDR3 plus reference TRBV25-1 and TRBJ1-1, the full variable domain is EADIYQTPRYLVIGTGKKITLECSQTMGHDKMYWYQQDPGMELHLIHYSYGVNSTEKGDLSSESTVSRIRTEHFPLTLESARPSHTSQYLCASIGQAINTEAFFGQGTRLTVV.

The chain employs TRBV9 and TRBJ2-5; D unclear. CDR1 and CDR2 from the germline V gene are SGDLS and YYNGEE. Trimming pared 0 bases from V and 4 bases from J, leaving 16 bases between. The CDR3 spans 16 residues. The CDR3 sequence is CASSVVGGAASETQYF. The CDR3 region has the DNA TGTGCCAGCAGCGTAGTGGGTGGAGCTGCCTCAGAGACCCAGTACTTC.

The rearrangement joins TRBV29-1 to TRBJ2-2; D is ambiguous. Between the trimmed V and J ends, which lost 7 bases and 1 base, there was a span of 13 bases. CDR1 SQVTM and CDR2 ANQGSEA come from the germline V gene. This CDR3 is built from 14 residues. CDR3 DNA: TGCAGCGCTACCCAAGCGCTGAACACCGGGGAGCTGTTTTTT. It yields the protein CSATQALNTGELFF.

The CDR3 sequence: CASSYRQSSNQPQHF. In DNA form, the CDR3 reads TGTGCCAGCAGTTACCGACAGTCCAGCAATCAGCCCCAGCATTTT. The rearrangement uses TRBV6-6 and TRBJ1-5, with D perhaps TRBD1 (5 bases). The CDR3 totals 15 residues. In germline, CDR1 is MNHNY, CDR2 SVGAGI (reference sequence). Trimming took 2 bases from V and 1 from J, leaving 9 bases between them.

V and J are TRBV7-9 and TRBJ1-4, with a weak D call TRBD1 (5 bases). Trimming took off 4 bases at V and 8 bases at J, with 14 bases between the two ends. The CDR3 has 14 amino acids. CDR1 is SEHNR and CDR2 is FQNEAQ in the germline V gene (reference sequence). Written as DNA, the CDR3 is TGTGCCAGCAGCTCCAGGGTAGCAGGAGAAAAACTGTTTTTT. This codes for CASSSRVAGEKLFF.

This clone has more than one count but fewer than ten. The rearrangement links TRBV19 to TRBJ2-7; D might be TRBD2 (5 bases). Trimming left V 6 bases short and J 2 bases short, with 14 bases between. The germline CDR1 and CDR2 sequences are LNHDA and SQIVND (reference sequence). The CDR3 has 14 residues. Here the CDR3 reads CASRSGSLPYEQYF. DNA for the CDR3: TGTGCCAGTAGGAGTGGGAGTCTCCCCTACGAGCAGTACTTC. Full variable domain (missing parts from reference TRBV19 and TRBJ2-7): DGGITQSPKYLFRKEGQNVTLSCEQNLNHDAMYWYRQDPGQGLRLIYYSQIVNDFQKGDIAEGYSVSREKKESFPLTVTSAQKNPTAFYLCASRSGSLPYEQYFGPGTRLTVT.

This clone has a count of ten or more. This chain's CDR3 is CASARRTGELFF. As DNA, the CDR3 is TGTGCCAGCGCGCGCAGGACCGGGGAGCTGTTTTTT. The chain links TRBV7-2 to TRBJ2-2; D remains ambiguous. The CDR3 is made up of 12 amino acids. Looked up from germline, CDR1 is SGHTA and CDR2 is FQGNSA. Between the trimmed V and J ends, which lost 8 bases and 5 bases, there was a span of 9 bases.

The chain carries TRBV5-1 and TRBJ1-3, with D perhaps TRBD1 (5 bases). Germline V gene data show CDR1 as SGHRS and CDR2 as YFSETQ. V dropped 3 bases and J dropped 1 base, with 8 bases sitting between them. This CDR3 spans 14 amino acids. CDR3 residues: CASSSQGSGNTIYF. CDR3 bases: TGCGCCAGCAGCTCTCAGGGTTCTGGAAACACCATATATTTT.